This T cell receptor (beta chain) was observed in a study of monozygotic twins with inflammatory bowel disease. Notes on the study in general: Support for any single strong IBD-associated signal or clonotype was not found.

A note on this clonotype: Its antigen is not known.

TCRdb re-called the 5' RACE reads; every CDR3 protein appears as one record, without DNA. Seen in this sample are more than 85,000 distinct CDR3 sequences; the ten most common clones hold roughly 12%. Donors each gave approximately 2.4 ml of blood. The sequence derives from a human donor with ulcerative colitis or Crohn's disease, or a healthy co-twin of an affected twin (not recorded which). What was sequenced was blood.

CDR3: CASSHRDSPMNTEAFF. This chain joins TRBV12-3 or TRBV12-4 and TRBJ1-1; the D call of TRBD1 rests on TCRdb alone, since no DNA is present to check it. CDR3 size: 16 residues.